Sequencing of this TCR beta chain was carried out in a study of cytomegalovirus exposure and HLA in healthy donors. Points from the study as a whole: Testing in vitro showed a few CMV-associated chains specific for CMV antigens. For TCR beta chains, V- and J-gene trimming was later linked to a missense DCLRE1C variant.

A multiplex PCR was run with 60 Vbeta primers and 13 Jbeta primers. TCRdb keeps only in-frame clones here, not all; method: immunoSEQ multiplex PCR. In the table there are some 110,000 clones, about 84% of which are singletons. About this clone itself: Antigen: not known.

This receptor was obtained from a man in his forties in good health and CMV-seronegative. The sequenced sample was PBMCs.

CDR3 loop: CASSVLWNSPLHF. The CDR3 bases are TGTGCCAGCAGTGTACTATGGAATTCACCCCTCCACTTT. The chain links TRBV2 to TRBJ1-6; D unclear. Deletions cut 4 bases from V and 7 bases from J, with 8 bases between. Germline assignment: CDR1 SNHLY and CDR2 FYNNEI. This CDR3 comprises 13 residues. The variable domain in full, with the rest retrieved from reference TRBV2 and TRBJ1-6, is EPEVTQTPSHQVTQMGQEVILRCVPISNHLYFYWYRQILGQKVEFLVSFYNNEISEKSEIFDDQFSVERPDGSNFTLKIRSTKLEDSAMYFCASSVLWNSPLHFGNGTRLTVT.